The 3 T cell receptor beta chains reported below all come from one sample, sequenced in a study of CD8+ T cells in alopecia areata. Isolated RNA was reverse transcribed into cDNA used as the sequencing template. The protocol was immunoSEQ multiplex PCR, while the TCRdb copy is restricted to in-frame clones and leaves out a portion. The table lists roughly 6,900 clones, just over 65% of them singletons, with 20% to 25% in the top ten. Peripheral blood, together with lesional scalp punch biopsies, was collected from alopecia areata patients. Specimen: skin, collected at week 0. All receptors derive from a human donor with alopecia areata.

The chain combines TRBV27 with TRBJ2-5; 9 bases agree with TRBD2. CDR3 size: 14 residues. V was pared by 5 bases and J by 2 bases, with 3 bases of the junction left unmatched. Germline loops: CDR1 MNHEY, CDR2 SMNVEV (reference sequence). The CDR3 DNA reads TGTGCCAGCAGTCCAGCGGGGGGACAAGAGACCCAGTACTTC. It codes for CASSPAGGQETQYF.

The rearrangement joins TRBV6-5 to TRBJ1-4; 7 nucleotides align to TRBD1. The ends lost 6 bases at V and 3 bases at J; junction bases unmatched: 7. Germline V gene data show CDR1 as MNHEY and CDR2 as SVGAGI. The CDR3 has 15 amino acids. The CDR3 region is CASSQTQGANEKLFF. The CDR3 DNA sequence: TGTGCCAGCAGCCAGACCCAGGGGGCTAATGAAAAACTGTTTTTT.

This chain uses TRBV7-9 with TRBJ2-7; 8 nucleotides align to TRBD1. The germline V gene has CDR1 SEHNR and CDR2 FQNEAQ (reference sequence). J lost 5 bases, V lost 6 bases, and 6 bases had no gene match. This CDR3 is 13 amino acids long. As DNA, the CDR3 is TGTGCCAGCAGGCCCGGGACAGGCGACGAGCAGTACTTC. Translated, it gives CASRPGTGDEQYF.